This T cell receptor (beta chain) is from a study of blood T cell repertoires in COVID-19. About the research overall: PBMCs, B-cell-depleted T cells, or T cells were the source of the cDNA or gDNA that made up the material.

Repertoires were generated with immunoSEQ multiplex PCR, while TCRdb's copy carries only in-frame clones and drops some. The sample has 200,000 or so clones, roughly nine tenths seen once. The CDR3 sequence is 13 residues long. Germline lookup yields CDR1 LNHDA and CDR2 SQIVND (reference sequence). J gave up 3 bases and V 4 bases, and 0 bases lay outside the gene matches. The clonotype was recovered from a man in his sixties with COVID-19, enrolled during active disease. The sample consisted of peripheral blood. This chain uses TRBV19 with TRBJ2-5; TRBD1 agrees at 9 bases. CDR3 loop: CASSRDREETQYF. In DNA, the CDR3 is TGTGCCAGTAGTAGGGACAGGGAAGAGACCCAGTACTTC.